This TCR beta chain is drawn from a study of cytomegalovirus exposure and HLA in healthy donors. 13 Jbeta primers and 60 Vbeta primers were used for the PCR. Here immunoSEQ multiplex PCR was the method, and the copy in TCRdb shows in-frame clones only, minus some. The sample shows approximately 100,000 clones, roughly 74% of them seen only once. Germline-derived CDR1 and CDR2 are SGHDN and FVKESK. V lost 4 bases to trimming and J lost 3 bases, with 16 bases between them. The CDR3 contains 16 residues. This chain connects TRBV14 to TRBJ2-1; the D is unclear. The source of this sequence is a woman between 35 and 50 years old in good health and CMV-seronegative. The sequenced sample was PBMCs. The CDR3 coding sequence is TGTGCCAGCAGCCCCCAATTCAGGCAGCTCTACAATGAGCAGTTCTTC. Amino acid sequence: CASSPQFRQLYNEQFF.